A single T cell receptor (beta chain) is shown here with its context. The CDR3 length is 13 residues. Unmatched junction bases numbered 8, after V lost 7 bases and J lost 5 bases. Germline V gene data show CDR1 as DFQATT and CDR2 as SNEGSKA (reference sequence). This record belongs to a study of response to subunit inactivated influenza vaccine. A single record per CDR3 protein comes from TCRdb applying MiXCR to the RT-PCR reads. The sample has 650,000 to 850,000 distinct CDR3 sequences; about 15% are singletons. The TCR sequence derives from a man in his fifties who received an inactivated influenza vaccine. The sample consisted of PBMCs from blood, taken 14 to 15 days before vaccination. The rearrangement joins TRBV20-1 to TRBJ2-5, with 9 bases that match TRBD2. The CDR3: CSGRRGGLETQYF. The CDR3 DNA reads TGCAGTGGACGGCGGGGGGGCCTCGAGACCCAGTACTTC.